This T cell receptor beta chain derives from a study of T cell repertoires in cytomegalovirus infection. This CDR3 comprises 14 residues. In germline, CDR1 is DFQATT, CDR2 SNEGSKA (reference sequence). Deletions cut 4 bases from V and 8 bases from J, with 20 bases between. This clonotype was seen only a few times. TCRdb passed the reads through MiXCR, listing each CDR3 protein once. Of hundreds of thousands of distinct CDR3 sequences in the sample, roughly 24% were seen once. Sequences were obtained from CD8+ T cells from PBMCs. The chain carries TRBV20-1 and TRBJ1-1; the D is unclear. The receptor's source is a human donor in good health (CMV status not recorded). Some clones in this sample may be carry-over from other donors' samples. Written as DNA, the CDR3 is TGCAGTGCTAAGATAGGACGGCCGCTCCCCGAAGCTTTCTTT. As protein: CSAKIGRPLPEAFF.